The entry below gives a single T cell receptor (beta chain) sequence along with its context. Its specificity is unknown. A much larger clone lies one base from this, so it may be a read error. Sorted inputs of about 19,000 to 1,100,000 cells, with 10%, 30% or 50% RNA, yielded naive CD8 libraries. The CD8+CD4-CCR7+CD45RA+ phenotype defined the sorted naive CD8 T cells. TCRdb processed the PCR reads anew with MiXCR; each CDR3 protein has one entry. Of some 320,000 distinct CDR3 sequences in the sample, 20% to 25% were seen once. V shed 3 bases and J 6 bases; nucleotides not matched to a gene: 8. In germline, CDR1 is GTSNPN, CDR2 SVGIG (reference sequence). The CDR3 spans 14 residues. The data belong to a study of molecular identifiers for immune sequencing clone quantification. Broader study findings: A shared barcode on identical TCR molecules could lead to underestimated sizes for highly expanded clones. Over 97% of CMV-specific effector molecules, but under 1% of naive ones, were in clones above 20 copies.

The sample was naive CD8+ T cells from blood, with Jurkat cell RNA spiked in. Subset of the sample: FACS-sorted CD8+CD4-CCR7+CD45RA+ naive T cells. The chain couples TRBV30 to TRBJ2-7; the match to TRBD1 covers 10 bases. The TCR sequence derives from a human donor in good health. Some libraries in this study had Jurkat cell RNA spiked in. The CDR3 is CAWRAWDRGSEQYF. The CDR3 DNA reads as TGTGCCTGGAGGGCCTGGGACAGGGGTTCCGAGCAGTACTTC.